The 12 T cell receptor beta chains listed next were all sequenced from one sample in a study of lung T cells in sarcoidosis with Löfgren's syndrome. TCRdb re-called the reads through MiXCR, storing one row per CDR3 protein. Here the sample spans 15,000 to 20,000 distinct CDR3 sequences, roughly a fifth being singletons. The sequenced sample was CD4+ T cells from PBMCs. Source of these receptors: a human donor with sarcoidosis (Löfgren's syndrome or another form), or a control subject (not recorded which).

This clonotype is medium-sized. This sequence joins TRBV25-1 and TRBJ2-5; D may be TRBD2 (5 bases). The germline V gene encodes CDR1 MGHDK and CDR2 SYGVNS. V gave up 3 bases and J gave up 2 bases, with 13 bases separating them. The CDR3 consists of 15 residues. This CDR3 is CASSDTGVGQETQYF. CDR3 coding DNA: TGTGCCAGCAGTGACACCGGGGTAGGGCAAGAGACCCAGTACTTC.

In this sample, this clonotype turned up a few times. The V gene is TRBV19, the J gene TRBJ2-1, with TRBD2 identical over 10 bases. V shed 2 bases and J 0 bases; nucleotides not matched to a gene: 4. Per germline, CDR1 LNHDA and CDR2 SQIVND (reference sequence). CDR3 size: 17 residues. CDR3 residues: CASSISGLAVSYNEQFF. The CDR3 bases are TGTGCCAGTAGTATATCAGGACTAGCGGTCTCCTACAATGAGCAGTTCTTC.

Ten or more counts support this clonotype. The genes are TRBV5-1 and TRBJ1-5; D uncertain. The CDR3 is 14 amino acids. V was clipped by 0 bases and J by 7 bases, with 11 bases between them. From germline, CDR1 is SGHRS and CDR2 YFSETQ. CDR3 DNA: TGCGCCAGCAGCTTGGAGGGCGGCCACCAGCCCCAGCATTTT. This gives the protein CASSLEGGHQPQHF.

This clonotype has ten or more counts. The V gene is TRBV20-1, the J gene TRBJ2-7; 10 nucleotides align to TRBD1. Germline CDR1 is DFQATT and CDR2 is SNEGSKA (reference sequence). The CDR3 is 15 residues long. V lost 3 bases and J lost 7; bases outside the gene matches: 12. The CDR3 DNA reads as TGCAGTGCTAGCACGGTCCGGGACAGGGGAGATGAGCAGTACTTC. Its protein is CSASTVRDRGDEQYF.

As concerns this clonotype: One junction end does not reproduce the germline sequence, and a read error may be involved. The chain uses TRBV29-1 and TRBJ1-5; D gene ambiguous. This CDR3 comprises 13 residues. CDR1 and CDR2 (germline): SQVTM, ANQGSEA. This CDR3 reads CSVEVSSDQPQHF. The CDR3 DNA reads TGCAGCGTTGAAGTTAGTAGCGATCAGCCCCAGCATTTT.

About this clonotype itself: A much bigger clone sits one base away, suggesting this may be a read error. The chain is built from TRBV7-9 and TRBJ1-6, with D perhaps TRBD1 (5 bases). The CDR3 totals 14 residues. CDR1 SEHNR and CDR2 FQNEAQ come from the germline V gene (reference sequence). The ends were cut back, 11 bases at V and 5 bases at J, with 16 bases in the middle. The CDR3, as DNA: TGTGCCGGCGCCGGGGGGACGGATAATTCACCCCTCCACTTT. As protein: CAGAGGTDNSPLHF.

The chain employs TRBV3-1 and TRBJ2-7; D unclear. CDR1 and CDR2 (germline): LGHDT, YNNKEL (reference sequence). CDR3 length: 15 amino acids. The V end was cut by 4 bases, the J end by 6 bases, with 19 bases between. CDR3 nucleotide sequence: TGTGCCAGCAGCCTCCCCTTTGGCGCCCCCTCCGAGCAGTACTTC. Translation gives CASSLPFGAPSEQYF.

This clonotype was recorded at least ten times. This CDR3 fails to terminate in the conserved phenylalanine or tryptophan, so it likely reflects a read error. It is unclear where the CDR3 begins or ends on the DNA, so no DNA is shown, and the CDR3 is as TCRdb lists it. This chain connects TRBV2 to TRBJ1-3; the D call TRBD1 from the table was never checked on the DNA. Both ends counted, the CDR3 spans 12 residues. From germline, CDR1 is SNHLY and CDR2 FYNNEI. The CDR3 protein is CASSERPGTALY.

For this clonotype: A junction end diverges from the germline sequence, so it may reflect a read error. The genes are TRBV4-1 and TRBJ2-7; TRBD1 is a possible D gene (6 bases). Germline loops: CDR1 MGHRA, CDR2 YSYEKL. CDR3 size: 14 residues. The DNA for the CDR3 is TGCACCAGCAGCCAAGATCCAGGGGATCACGAGCAGTACTTC. Residues: CTSSQDPGDHEQYF.

This clonotype was seen at least ten times. This chain links TRBV4-2 with TRBJ2-1; 7 bases are shared with TRBD1. The CDR3 has 15 amino acids. With 4 bases clipped from V and 4 bases from J, the junction kept 7 bases outside the gene matches. The V gene's germline CDR1 is LGHNA and CDR2 YNFKEQ. CDR3 region: CASSPWTGEYNEQFF. The DNA for the CDR3 is TGTGCCAGCAGCCCCTGGACAGGAGAATACAATGAGCAGTTCTTC.

This clonotype was counted many times. This chain connects TRBV28 to TRBJ2-3, with 9 bases that match TRBD1. Per germline, CDR1 MDHEN and CDR2 SYDVKM. The J segment lost 2 bases and the V segment lost 5 bases, leaving 5 bases of the junction unmatched. This CDR3 spans 15 amino acids. The CDR3 region is CASSTGQGFTDTQYF. The CDR3 region has the DNA TGTGCCAGCAGTACGGGACAGGGTTTCACAGATACGCAGTATTTT.

The chain uses TRBV29-1 and TRBJ1-2, with 10 bases identical to TRBD1. CDR3 length: 14 residues. The V segment lost 4 bases and the J segment 4 bases; nucleotides outside the gene matches: 6. Germline CDR1 and CDR2: SQVTM and ANQGSEA. For the CDR3, the DNA is TGCAGCGTTGGCCTCGGGACAGGGGCCTATGGCTACACCTTC. Its translation is CSVGLGTGAYGYTF.